The rows below give T cell receptor beta chains drawn from one sample of a study of beta chain features in type 1 diabetes. Assay: immunoSEQ multiplex PCR; the TCRdb copy retains only in-frame clones and omits some. The sample gives 300,000 to 400,000 clones, approximately 13% of which show up once; roughly 0.016% is in the top ten. Source material: naive CD4+ T cells from blood. These receptors originate from a woman aged 18-35 years with type 1 diabetes. The CDR3 runs from the conserved cysteine through the conserved F or W. D genes are given only for firm matches. Clone size appears in some rows only: once, few, many, or a class for an expanded clone.

J gene: TRBJ2-5; V gene: TRBV2; clone size: .; CDR3 length: 14; D gene: TRBD2; CDR3 protein: CASSRAGGIETQYF; CDR3 DNA: TGTGCCAGCAGCCGCGCGGGGGGAATTGAGACCCAGTACTTC
J gene: TRBJ2-5; V gene: TRBV4-2; clone size: few; CDR3 length: 17; D gene: TRBD2; CDR3 protein: CASGGDPRAGGPETQYF; CDR3 DNA: TGTGCCTCAGGGGGGGATCCCCGCGCGGGAGGGCCCGAGACCCAGTACTTC
J gene: TRBJ2-3; V gene: TRBV5-5; clone size: .; CDR3 length: 15; D gene: TRBD1; CDR3 protein: CASSFRDRGPDTQYF; CDR3 DNA: TGTGCCAGCAGCTTCCGGGACAGGGGTCCAGATACGCAGTATTTT
J gene: TRBJ2-1; V gene: TRBV7-8; clone size: .; CDR3 length: 12; D gene: .; CDR3 protein: CASSPRLLEQFF; CDR3 DNA: TGTGCCAGCAGCCCCAGACTGTTGGAGCAGTTCTTC
J gene: TRBJ2-5; V gene: TRBV7-2; clone size: .; CDR3 length: 15; D gene: .; CDR3 protein: CASSLARGLKETQYF; CDR3 DNA: TGTGCCAGCAGCTTAGCGCGGGGGCTAAAAGAGACCCAGTACTTC
J gene: TRBJ2-1; V gene: TRBV9; clone size: few; CDR3 length: 13; D gene: TRBD1; CDR3 protein: CASSEGAANEQFF; CDR3 DNA: TGTGCCAGCAGCGAGGGGGCTGCCAATGAGCAGTTCTTC
J gene: TRBJ1-5; V gene: TRBV30; clone size: few; CDR3 length: 15; D gene: .; CDR3 protein: CAWSAGIDSNQPQHF; CDR3 DNA: TGTGCCTGGAGTGCGGGGATTGATAGCAATCAGCCCCAGCATTTT
J gene: TRBJ2-7; V gene: TRBV5-1; clone size: .; CDR3 length: 14; D gene: .; CDR3 protein: CASSLGQGGDEQYF; CDR3 DNA: TGCGCCAGCAGCTTGGGGCAGGGAGGAGACGAGCAGTACTTC
J gene: TRBJ2-3; V gene: TRBV19; clone size: .; CDR3 length: 15; D gene: TRBD1; CDR3 protein: CASSIRDRGSDTQYF; CDR3 DNA: TGTGCCAGTAGTATACGGGACAGGGGATCGGATACGCAGTATTTT
J gene: TRBJ1-2; V gene: TRBV11-2; clone size: .; CDR3 length: 14; D gene: .; CDR3 protein: CASSTRTENYGYTF; CDR3 DNA: TGTGCCAGCAGCACAAGGACAGAGAACTATGGCTACACCTTC
J gene: TRBJ2-7; V gene: TRBV28; clone size: few; CDR3 length: 12; D gene: .; CDR3 protein: CASSLEGNEQYF; CDR3 DNA: TGTGCCAGCAGTTTAGAGGGTAACGAGCAGTACTTC
J gene: TRBJ2-1; V gene: TRBV5-4; clone size: .; CDR3 length: 14; D gene: .; CDR3 protein: CASSLAGYDNEQFF; CDR3 DNA: TGTGCCAGCAGCTTGGCGGGGTATGACAATGAGCAGTTCTTC
J gene: TRBJ2-1; V gene: TRBV5-4; clone size: .; CDR3 length: 13; D gene: .; CDR3 protein: CASSLEYRNEQFF; CDR3 DNA: TGTGCCAGCAGCTTGGAATACCGGAATGAGCAGTTCTTC
J gene: TRBJ2-2; V gene: TRBV7-2; clone size: few; CDR3 length: 19; D gene: TRBD2; CDR3 protein: CASSSRHGAGGPYTGELFF; CDR3 DNA: TGTGCCAGCAGCTCCCGCCACGGAGCGGGAGGGCCCTACACCGGGGAGCTGTTTTTT
J gene: TRBJ1-5; V gene: TRBV2; clone size: .; CDR3 length: 14; D gene: .; CDR3 protein: CASSGQGSNQPQHF; CDR3 DNA: TGTGCCAGCAGTGGTCAGGGGTCGAATCAGCCCCAGCATTTT
J gene: TRBJ2-7; V gene: TRBV30; clone size: .; CDR3 length: 16; D gene: .; CDR3 protein: CAWKRKETPSFYEQYF; CDR3 DNA: TGTGCCTGGAAAAGAAAGGAGACGCCGTCATTCTACGAGCAGTACTTC
J gene: TRBJ1-2; V gene: TRBV4-2; clone size: .; CDR3 length: 16; D gene: TRBD1; CDR3 protein: CASSQDLTGVLVGYTF; CDR3 DNA: TGTGCCAGCAGCCAAGATCTAACAGGGGTTCTAGTTGGCTACACCTTC
J gene: TRBJ2-1; V gene: TRBV5-1; clone size: few; CDR3 length: 13; D gene: TRBD2; CDR3 protein: CASRTSGINEQFF; CDR3 DNA: TGCGCCAGTAGGACTAGCGGGATCAATGAGCAGTTCTTC
J gene: TRBJ1-2; V gene: TRBV6-6; clone size: .; CDR3 length: 14; D gene: .; CDR3 protein: CASNRDGDLYGYTF; CDR3 DNA: TGTGCCAGCAACAGGGACGGGGATCTTTATGGCTACACCTTC
J gene: TRBJ2-5; V gene: TRBV18; clone size: .; CDR3 length: 16; D gene: TRBD2; CDR3 protein: CASSPSGGSDGETQYF; CDR3 DNA: TGTGCCAGCTCACCATCGGGCGGGAGTGACGGAGAGACCCAGTACTTC
J gene: TRBJ2-7; V gene: TRBV28; clone size: few; CDR3 length: 13; D gene: .; CDR3 protein: CASGPGSFYEQYF; CDR3 DNA: TGTGCCAGCGGCCCCGGGAGTTTCTACGAGCAGTACTTC
J gene: TRBJ2-5; V gene: TRBV28; clone size: few; CDR3 length: 11; D gene: .; CDR3 protein: CASSFRGTQYF; CDR3 DNA: TGTGCCAGCAGTTTTCGGGGGACCCAGTACTTC
J gene: TRBJ1-1; V gene: TRBV18; clone size: .; CDR3 length: 14; D gene: TRBD1; CDR3 protein: CASSPKRQGTEAFF; CDR3 DNA: TGTGCCAGCTCTCCAAAGCGACAGGGGACTGAAGCTTTCTTT
J gene: TRBJ1-1; V gene: TRBV30; clone size: few; CDR3 length: 13; D gene: TRBD1; CDR3 protein: CAWSVQGGLKAFF; CDR3 DNA: TGTGCCTGGAGTGTACAGGGGGGTCTAAAAGCTTTCTTT
J gene: TRBJ2-6; V gene: TRBV7-2; clone size: few; CDR3 length: 16; D gene: .; CDR3 protein: CASRPREKTGANVLTF; CDR3 DNA: TGTGCCAGCAGGCCCCGGGAGAAGACTGGGGCCAACGTCCTGACTTTC
J gene: TRBJ2-1; V gene: TRBV2; clone size: few; CDR3 length: 15; D gene: TRBD2; CDR3 protein: CASSSALAGADEQFF; CDR3 DNA: TGTGCCAGCAGTTCGGCGTTAGCGGGAGCGGATGAGCAGTTCTTC
J gene: TRBJ2-7; V gene: TRBV4-1; clone size: .; CDR3 length: 11; D gene: .; CDR3 protein: CASSQHGNKYF; CDR3 DNA: TGCGCCAGCAGCCAACACGGGAATAAGTACTTC
J gene: TRBJ1-2; V gene: TRBV7-9; clone size: few; CDR3 length: 13; D gene: TRBD1; CDR3 protein: CASSLDRGGGYTF; CDR3 DNA: TGTGCCAGCAGCTTGGACAGGGGTGGTGGCTACACCTTC
J gene: TRBJ1-1; V gene: TRBV7-3; clone size: .; CDR3 length: 14; D gene: TRBD1; CDR3 protein: CASSLDRGNTEAFF; CDR3 DNA: TGTGCCAGCAGCTTAGACAGGGGTAACACTGAAGCTTTCTTT
J gene: TRBJ2-5; V gene: TRBV2; clone size: .; CDR3 length: 15; D gene: TRBD2; CDR3 protein: CASSIRPSGEETQYF; CDR3 DNA: TGTGCCAGCAGTATAAGACCTAGCGGTGAAGAGACCCAGTACTTC
J gene: TRBJ1-2; V gene: TRBV11-2; clone size: .; CDR3 length: 14; D gene: .; CDR3 protein: CASRPWAQEYGYTF; CDR3 DNA: TGTGCCAGCCGTCCGTGGGCGCAAGAATATGGCTACACCTTC
J gene: TRBJ2-7; V gene: TRBV19; clone size: few; CDR3 length: 15; D gene: .; CDR3 protein: CASSTHREQTYEQYF; CDR3 DNA: TGTGCCAGTAGTACCCACAGGGAACAAACCTACGAGCAGTACTTC
J gene: TRBJ2-5; V gene: TRBV29-1; clone size: .; CDR3 length: 12; D gene: .; CDR3 protein: CSVNLQGETQYF; CDR3 DNA: TGCAGCGTAAACCTACAGGGAGAGACCCAGTACTTC
J gene: TRBJ2-1; V gene: TRBV30; clone size: .; CDR3 length: 15; D gene: TRBD2; CDR3 protein: CAWKAGMDWNNEQFF; CDR3 DNA: TGTGCCTGGAAAGCGGGAATGGACTGGAACAATGAGCAGTTCTTC
J gene: TRBJ2-5; V gene: TRBV15; clone size: .; CDR3 length: 15; D gene: TRBD1; CDR3 protein: CATSRVGTVGKTQYF; CDR3 DNA: TGTGCCACCAGCAGAGTTGGGACAGTCGGAAAGACCCAGTACTTC
J gene: TRBJ2-2; V gene: TRBV30; clone size: .; CDR3 length: 14; D gene: .; CDR3 protein: CAWNLAFDAGELFF; CDR3 DNA: TGTGCCTGGAATTTAGCGTTCGACGCCGGGGAGCTGTTTTTT
J gene: TRBJ2-1; V gene: TRBV5-6; clone size: few; CDR3 length: 14; D gene: TRBD1; CDR3 protein: CASILLRQGDEQFF; CDR3 DNA: TGTGCCAGCATCCTACTCAGACAGGGAGATGAGCAGTTCTTC
J gene: TRBJ2-5; V gene: TRBV29-1; clone size: few; CDR3 length: 13; D gene: TRBD2; CDR3 protein: CSVEGREPETQYF; CDR3 DNA: TGCAGCGTTGAAGGGCGGGAGCCAGAGACCCAGTACTTC
J gene: TRBJ1-1; V gene: TRBV4-3; clone size: .; CDR3 length: 16; D gene: .; CDR3 protein: CASSQKGRHVDTEAFF; CDR3 DNA: TGCGCCAGCAGCCAAAAAGGGAGGCATGTAGACACTGAAGCTTTCTTT
J gene: TRBJ1-1; V gene: TRBV30; clone size: .; CDR3 length: 14; D gene: .; CDR3 protein: CAWAGQPLKTEAFF; CDR3 DNA: TGTGCCTGGGCAGGACAGCCTTTAAAGACTGAAGCTTTCTTT
J gene: TRBJ1-1; V gene: TRBV10-3; clone size: few; CDR3 length: 15; D gene: .; CDR3 protein: CAISDLRGENTEAFF; CDR3 DNA: TGTGCCATCAGTGACCTTCGGGGGGAAAACACTGAAGCTTTCTTT
J gene: TRBJ2-5; V gene: TRBV10-3; clone size: few; CDR3 length: 11; D gene: .; CDR3 protein: CAIGSRETQYF; CDR3 DNA: TGTGCCATTGGGAGTAGGGAGACCCAGTACTTC
J gene: TRBJ1-2; V gene: TRBV12-5; clone size: .; CDR3 length: 14; D gene: TRBD1; CDR3 protein: CASGAQGAHYGYTF; CDR3 DNA: TGTGCTAGTGGCGCACAGGGGGCGCATTACGGCTACACCTTC
J gene: TRBJ2-1; V gene: TRBV7-2; clone size: few; CDR3 length: 17; D gene: TRBD1; CDR3 protein: CASSLGGGQGAYNEQFF; CDR3 DNA: TGTGCCAGCAGCTTAGGGGGGGGACAGGGAGCCTACAATGAGCAGTTCTTC
J gene: TRBJ1-5; V gene: TRBV12-5; clone size: few; CDR3 length: 17; D gene: .; CDR3 protein: CASGLVLGIRGNQPQHF; CDR3 DNA: TGTGCTAGTGGTTTGGTATTGGGAATACGGGGGAACCAGCCCCAGCATTTT
J gene: TRBJ2-1; V gene: TRBV6-6; clone size: few; CDR3 length: 15; D gene: .; CDR3 protein: CASSSGSLVHDEQFF; CDR3 DNA: TGTGCCAGCAGCTCCGGGTCGCTTGTACACGATGAGCAGTTCTTC
J gene: TRBJ1-2; V gene: TRBV2; clone size: .; CDR3 length: 13; D gene: .; CDR3 protein: CASSDGPGGGYTF; CDR3 DNA: TGTGCCAGCAGCGATGGCCCAGGAGGCGGCTACACCTTC
J gene: TRBJ2-7; V gene: TRBV18; clone size: few; CDR3 length: 15; D gene: TRBD2; CDR3 protein: CASSGLAGGSGEQYF; CDR3 DNA: TGTGCCAGCTCAGGACTAGCGGGAGGTTCTGGCGAGCAGTACTTC
J gene: TRBJ1-2; V gene: TRBV12-5; clone size: .; CDR3 length: 14; D gene: .; CDR3 protein: CASGLDRSFYGYTF; CDR3 DNA: TGTGCTAGTGGTTTGGACAGATCTTTTTATGGCTACACCTTC
J gene: TRBJ2-7; V gene: TRBV11-1; clone size: .; CDR3 length: 15; D gene: TRBD2; CDR3 protein: CASSVLAGQWYEQYF; CDR3 DNA: TGTGCCAGCAGCGTTCTAGCGGGACAGTGGTACGAGCAGTACTTC
J gene: TRBJ2-7; V gene: TRBV2; clone size: few; CDR3 length: 15; D gene: TRBD1; CDR3 protein: CASSYALTGVSEQYF; CDR3 DNA: TGTGCCAGCAGTTACGCTTTGACAGGGGTCAGCGAGCAGTACTTC
J gene: TRBJ2-1; V gene: TRBV7-6; clone size: few; CDR3 length: 19; D gene: .; CDR3 protein: CASSLGTANFQSSYNEQFF; CDR3 DNA: TGTGCCAGCAGCTTAGGTACAGCAAATTTCCAGAGCTCCTACAATGAGCAGTTCTTC
J gene: TRBJ2-3; V gene: TRBV27; clone size: few; CDR3 length: 15; D gene: .; CDR3 protein: CASSYRARVADTQYF; CDR3 DNA: TGTGCCAGCAGTTACAGGGCCAGGGTGGCAGATACGCAGTATTTT
J gene: TRBJ2-1; V gene: TRBV12-5; clone size: few; CDR3 length: 18; D gene: TRBD2; CDR3 protein: CASGLVRSSGSSYNEQFF; CDR3 DNA: TGTGCTAGTGGTTTGGTACGAAGTAGCGGGAGCTCCTACAATGAGCAGTTCTTC
J gene: TRBJ2-7; V gene: TRBV6-6; clone size: .; CDR3 length: 13; D gene: .; CDR3 protein: CASSRGQGYEQYF; CDR3 DNA: TGTGCCAGCAGTCGCGGTCAGGGTTACGAGCAGTACTTC
J gene: TRBJ2-1; V gene: TRBV9; clone size: .; CDR3 length: 15; D gene: TRBD2; CDR3 protein: CASSGWTSGFGEQFF; CDR3 DNA: TGTGCCAGCAGCGGATGGACTAGCGGCTTTGGGGAGCAGTTCTTC
J gene: TRBJ1-2; V gene: TRBV11-2; clone size: few; CDR3 length: 13; D gene: .; CDR3 protein: CASSPDSHYGYTF; CDR3 DNA: TGTGCCAGCAGCCCGGACAGTCACTATGGCTACACCTTC
J gene: TRBJ2-1; V gene: TRBV6-1; clone size: .; CDR3 length: 15; D gene: .; CDR3 protein: CASSKGGSGYNEQFF; CDR3 DNA: TGTGCCAGCAGTAAAGGTGGTAGCGGTTACAATGAGCAGTTCTTC
J gene: TRBJ2-1; V gene: TRBV30; clone size: few; CDR3 length: 15; D gene: TRBD2; CDR3 protein: CAWSRGTSSYNEQFF; CDR3 DNA: TGTGCCTGGAGCCGAGGGACTAGCTCCTACAATGAGCAGTTCTTC
J gene: TRBJ2-1; V gene: TRBV7-6; clone size: .; CDR3 length: 17; D gene: .; CDR3 protein: CASSLGGGAYSYNEQFF; CDR3 DNA: TGTGCCAGCAGCTTGGGTGGGGGGGCGTACTCCTACAATGAGCAGTTCTTC